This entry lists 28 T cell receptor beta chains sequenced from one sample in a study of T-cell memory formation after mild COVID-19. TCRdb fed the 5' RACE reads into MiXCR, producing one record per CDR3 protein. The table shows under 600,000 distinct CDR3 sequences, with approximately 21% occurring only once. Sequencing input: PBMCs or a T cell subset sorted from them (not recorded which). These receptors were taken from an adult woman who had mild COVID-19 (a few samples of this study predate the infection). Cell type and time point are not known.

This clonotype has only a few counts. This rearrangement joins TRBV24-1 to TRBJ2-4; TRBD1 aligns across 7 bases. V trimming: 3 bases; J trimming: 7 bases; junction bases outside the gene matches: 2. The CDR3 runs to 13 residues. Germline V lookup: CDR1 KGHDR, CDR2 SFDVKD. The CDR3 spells CATSDTGVNIQYF. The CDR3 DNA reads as TGTGCCACCAGTGATACAGGGGTGAACATTCAGTACTTC.

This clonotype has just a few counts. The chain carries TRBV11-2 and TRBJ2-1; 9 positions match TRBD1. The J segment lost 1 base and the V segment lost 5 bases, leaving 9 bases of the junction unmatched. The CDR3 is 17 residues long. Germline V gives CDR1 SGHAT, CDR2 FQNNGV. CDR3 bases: TGTGCCAGCAGCACACTGAAAGGGACAGGGTCCTACAATGAGCAGTTCTTC. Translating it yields CASSTLKGTGSYNEQFF.

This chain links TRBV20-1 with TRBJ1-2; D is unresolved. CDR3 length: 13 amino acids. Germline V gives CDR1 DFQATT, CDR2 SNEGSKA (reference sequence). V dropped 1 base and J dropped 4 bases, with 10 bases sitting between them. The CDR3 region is CSARASGSYGYTF. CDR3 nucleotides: TGCAGTGCTAGAGCAAGTGGTAGCTATGGCTACACCTTC.

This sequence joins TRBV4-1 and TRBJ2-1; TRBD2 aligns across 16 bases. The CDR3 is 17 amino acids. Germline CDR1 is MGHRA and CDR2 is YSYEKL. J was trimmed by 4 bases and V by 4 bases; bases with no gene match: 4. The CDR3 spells CASSLGTSGGVYNEQFF. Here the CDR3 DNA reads TGCGCCAGCAGCCTCGGGACTAGCGGGGGGGTTTACAATGAGCAGTTCTTC.

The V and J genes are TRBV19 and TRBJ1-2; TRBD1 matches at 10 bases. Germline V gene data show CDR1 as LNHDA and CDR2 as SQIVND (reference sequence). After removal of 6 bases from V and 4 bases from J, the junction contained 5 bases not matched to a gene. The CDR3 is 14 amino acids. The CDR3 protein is CASSNRQGAYGYTF. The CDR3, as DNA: TGTGCCAGTAGCAATCGACAGGGGGCCTATGGCTACACCTTC.

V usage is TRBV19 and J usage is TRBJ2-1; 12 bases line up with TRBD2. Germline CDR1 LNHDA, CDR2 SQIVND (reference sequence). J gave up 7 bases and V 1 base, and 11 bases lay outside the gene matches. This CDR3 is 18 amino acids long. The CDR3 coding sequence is TGTGCCAGTAGTATAGCGAAGCTAGCGGGAGGGCCTTGGAATGAGCAGTTCTTC. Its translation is CASSIAKLAGGPWNEQFF.

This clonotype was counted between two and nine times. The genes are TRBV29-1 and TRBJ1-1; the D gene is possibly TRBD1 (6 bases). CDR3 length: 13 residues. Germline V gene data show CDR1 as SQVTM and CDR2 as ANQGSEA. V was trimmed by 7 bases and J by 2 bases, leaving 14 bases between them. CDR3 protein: CSAPGQFNTEAFF. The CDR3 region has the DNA TGCAGCGCCCCCGGACAGTTCAACACTGAAGCTTTCTTT.

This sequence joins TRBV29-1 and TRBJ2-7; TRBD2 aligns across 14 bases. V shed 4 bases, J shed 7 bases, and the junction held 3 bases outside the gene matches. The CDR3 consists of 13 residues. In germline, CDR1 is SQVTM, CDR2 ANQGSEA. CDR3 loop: CSVGTSGRIEQYF. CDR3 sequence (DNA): TGCAGCGTTGGGACTAGCGGGAGGATTGAGCAGTACTTC.

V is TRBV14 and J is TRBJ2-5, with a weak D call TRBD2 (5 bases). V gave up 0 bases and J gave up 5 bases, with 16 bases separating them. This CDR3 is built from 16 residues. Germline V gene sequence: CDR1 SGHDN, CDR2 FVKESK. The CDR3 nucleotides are TGTGCCAGCAGCCAAGATAAACCCTCGGGATGGGAGACCCAGTACTTC. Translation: CASSQDKPSGWETQYF.

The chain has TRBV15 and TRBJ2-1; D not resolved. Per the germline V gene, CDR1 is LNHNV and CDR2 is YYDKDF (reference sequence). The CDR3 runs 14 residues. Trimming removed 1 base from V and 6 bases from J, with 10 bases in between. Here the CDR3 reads CATSRAPNLNEQFF. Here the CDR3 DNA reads TGTGCCACCAGCAGAGCCCCGAACCTCAATGAGCAGTTCTTC.

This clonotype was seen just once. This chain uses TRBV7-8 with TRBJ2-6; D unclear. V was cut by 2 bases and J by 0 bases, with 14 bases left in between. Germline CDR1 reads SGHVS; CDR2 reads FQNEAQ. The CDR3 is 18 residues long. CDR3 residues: CASSLRSEPYSGANVLTF. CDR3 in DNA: TGTGCCAGCAGCTTACGCAGTGAACCCTACTCTGGGGCCAACGTCCTGACTTTC.

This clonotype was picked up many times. The CDR3 sequence: CASSAGGPQNIQYF. The CDR3, as DNA: TGCGCCAGCAGCGCCGGGGGGCCACAAAACATTCAGTACTTC. The genes are TRBV5-1 and TRBJ2-4; a weak D match, TRBD2 (7 bases). Trimming took 4 bases from V and 5 from J, leaving 13 bases between them. CDR3 length: 14 amino acids. Germline CDR1 SGHRS, CDR2 YFSETQ.

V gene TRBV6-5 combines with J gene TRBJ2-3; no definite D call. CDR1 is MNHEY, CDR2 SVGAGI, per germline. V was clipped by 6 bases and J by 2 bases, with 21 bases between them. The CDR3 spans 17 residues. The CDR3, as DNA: TGTGCCAGCAGCCCCCAAGGGCTACGAATCGTCACAGATACGCAGTATTTT. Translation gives CASSPQGLRIVTDTQYF.

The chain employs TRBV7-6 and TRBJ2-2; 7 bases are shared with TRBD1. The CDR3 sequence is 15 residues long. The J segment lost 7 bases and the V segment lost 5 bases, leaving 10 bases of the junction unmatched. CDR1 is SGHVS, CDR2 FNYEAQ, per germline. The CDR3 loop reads CASSTQQGWNGELFF. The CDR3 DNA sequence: TGTGCCAGCAGCACTCAACAGGGGTGGAACGGGGAGCTGTTTTTT.

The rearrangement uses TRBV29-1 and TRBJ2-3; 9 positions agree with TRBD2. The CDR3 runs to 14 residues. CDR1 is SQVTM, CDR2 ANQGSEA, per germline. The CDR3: CTTRASGATDTQYF. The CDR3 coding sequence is TGCACCACGAGGGCTAGCGGGGCCACAGATACGCAGTATTTT.

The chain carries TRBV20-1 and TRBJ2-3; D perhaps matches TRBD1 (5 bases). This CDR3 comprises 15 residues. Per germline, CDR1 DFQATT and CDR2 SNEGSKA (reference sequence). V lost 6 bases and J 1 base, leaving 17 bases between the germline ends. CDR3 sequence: CSAAEQGIGTDTQYF. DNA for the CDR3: TGCAGTGCGGCCGAGCAGGGAATCGGCACAGATACGCAGTATTTT.

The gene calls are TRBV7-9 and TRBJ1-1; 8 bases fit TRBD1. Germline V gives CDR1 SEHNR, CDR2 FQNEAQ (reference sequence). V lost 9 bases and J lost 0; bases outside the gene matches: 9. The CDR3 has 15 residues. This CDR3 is CASTTGGSMNTEAFF. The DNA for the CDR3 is TGTGCCAGTACTACAGGGGGTTCAATGAACACTGAAGCTTTCTTT. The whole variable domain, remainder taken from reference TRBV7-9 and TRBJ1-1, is DTGVSQNPRHKITKRGQNVTFRCDPISEHNRLYWYRQTLGQGPEFLTYFQNEAQLEKSRLLSDRFSAERPKGSFSTLEIQRTEQGDSAMYLCASTTGGSMNTEAFFGQGTRLTVV.

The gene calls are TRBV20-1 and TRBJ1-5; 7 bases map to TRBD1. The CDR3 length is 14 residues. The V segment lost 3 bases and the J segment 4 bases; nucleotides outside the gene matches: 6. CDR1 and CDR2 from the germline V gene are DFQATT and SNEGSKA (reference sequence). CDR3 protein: CSARRGQLNQPQHF. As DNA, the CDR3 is TGCAGTGCTAGGCGGGGACAGCTTAATCAGCCCCAGCATTTT.

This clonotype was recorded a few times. Here the CDR3 DNA reads TGCGCCAGCAGCCAAGATTCGGACAGGGGATCAGATACGCAGTATTTT. Amino acids: CASSQDSDRGSDTQYF. The J gene is TRBJ2-3, the V gene TRBV4-1, with 9 bases matching TRBD1. J gave up 4 bases and V 0 bases, and 5 bases lay outside the gene matches. The CDR3 totals 16 residues. The germline V gene encodes CDR1 MGHRA and CDR2 YSYEKL.

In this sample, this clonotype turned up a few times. CDR3 bases: TGTGCCAGCAGCCAAATGAAACTACCGAACTACGAGCAGTACTTC. It codes for CASSQMKLPNYEQYF. The chain combines TRBV3-1 with TRBJ2-7; D not resolved. This CDR3 has 15 residues. V was cut by 2 bases and J by 3 bases, with 14 bases left in between. From germline, CDR1 is LGHDT and CDR2 YNNKEL (reference sequence).

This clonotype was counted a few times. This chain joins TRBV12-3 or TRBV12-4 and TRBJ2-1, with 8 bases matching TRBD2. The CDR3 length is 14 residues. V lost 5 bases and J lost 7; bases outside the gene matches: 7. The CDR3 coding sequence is TGTGCCAGCAGTCGGGGGGGCAAGGGGAATGAGCAGTTCTTC. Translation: CASSRGGKGNEQFF.

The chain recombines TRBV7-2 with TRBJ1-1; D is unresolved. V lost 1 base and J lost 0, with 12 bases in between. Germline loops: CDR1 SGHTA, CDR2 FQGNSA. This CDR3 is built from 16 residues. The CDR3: CASSLEPSQMNTEAFF. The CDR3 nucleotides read TGTGCCAGCAGCTTAGAACCCAGCCAGATGAACACTGAAGCTTTCTTT.

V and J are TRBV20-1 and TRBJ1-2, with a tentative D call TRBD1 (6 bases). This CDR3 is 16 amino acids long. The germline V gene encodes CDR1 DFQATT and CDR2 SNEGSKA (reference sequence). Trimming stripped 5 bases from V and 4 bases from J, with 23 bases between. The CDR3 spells CSALAGGSRGFYGYTF. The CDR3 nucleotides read TGCAGTGCTCTCGCTGGTGGTTCCAGGGGCTTCTATGGCTACACCTTC.

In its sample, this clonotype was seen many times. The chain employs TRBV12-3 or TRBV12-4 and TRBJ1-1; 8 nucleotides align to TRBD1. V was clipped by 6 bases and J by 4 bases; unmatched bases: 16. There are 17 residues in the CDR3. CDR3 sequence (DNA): TGTGCCAGCAGCCGATCAGGGGGCGGAGTGGCAGGCACTGAAGCTTTCTTT. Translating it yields CASSRSGGGVAGTEAFF.

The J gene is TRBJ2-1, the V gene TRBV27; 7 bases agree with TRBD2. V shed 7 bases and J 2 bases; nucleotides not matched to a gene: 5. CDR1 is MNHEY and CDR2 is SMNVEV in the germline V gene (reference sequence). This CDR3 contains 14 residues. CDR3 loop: CASKIAGAYNEQFF. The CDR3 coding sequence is TGTGCCAGCAAGATAGCGGGTGCCTACAATGAGCAGTTCTTC.

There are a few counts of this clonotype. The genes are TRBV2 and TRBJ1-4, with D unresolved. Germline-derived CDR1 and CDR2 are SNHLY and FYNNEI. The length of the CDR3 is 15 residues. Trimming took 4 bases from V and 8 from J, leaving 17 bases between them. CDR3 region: CASSAIRPFWEKLFF. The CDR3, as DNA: TGTGCCAGCAGTGCCATACGGCCTTTCTGGGAAAAACTGTTTTTT.

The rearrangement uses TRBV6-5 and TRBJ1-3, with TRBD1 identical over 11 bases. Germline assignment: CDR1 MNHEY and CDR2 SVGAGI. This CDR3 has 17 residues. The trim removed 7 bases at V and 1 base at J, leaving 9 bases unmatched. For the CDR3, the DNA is TGTGCCAGCATTTTCCGGGACAGGGGGTTTTCTGGAAACACCATATATTTT. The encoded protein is CASIFRDRGFSGNTIYF.

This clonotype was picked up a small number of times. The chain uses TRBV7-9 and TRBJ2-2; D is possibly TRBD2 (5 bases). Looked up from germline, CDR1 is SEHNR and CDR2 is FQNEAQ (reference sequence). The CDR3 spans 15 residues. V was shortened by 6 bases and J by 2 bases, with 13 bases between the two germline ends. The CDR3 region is CASRVTITNTGELFF. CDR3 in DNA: TGTGCCAGCAGGGTGACTATCACCAACACCGGGGAGCTGTTTTTT.